This T cell receptor (beta chain) was found in a study of naive and memory T cell subsets (dated by TCRdb to between 2016 and 2019). With respect to the entire study: An open-source, UMI-based TCR alpha and beta sequencing pipeline was applied to sorted naive and memory peripheral blood T cell subsets. IgG serology results and the functional CMV T cell responses were in complete agreement. RNA was DNase-treated and reverse transcribed with TCR constant-region primers, mostly using SuperScript III. The paper as a whole reports these results and caveats: The abundance of TCRs followed a power law with an exponent that differed between naive and memory subsets yet stayed consistent across the three individuals. RNA-based TCR counts may be influenced by expression changes linked to T cell activation and differentiation. The repertoire findings for the naive and memory subsets could not be validated, as no ground truth was available. After error correction, over 95% of naive TCR sequences appeared only once, giving much steeper abundance distributions than memory subsets. A clonotype was defined as a single alpha or beta chain sequence rather than as a paired alpha/beta receptor. In both CD4 and CD8 cells, a rise in Gini index and a fall in Shannon and inverse Simpson diversity were observed from naive through CM, EM and EMRA.

Ten or more counts support this clonotype. The specificity of this receptor is unknown. Base qualities are not provided; no much larger clone lies one nucleotide away. After removal of 8 bases from V and 0 bases from J, the junction retains 6 bases not matched to a gene. The CDR3 measures 17 amino acids from cysteine to phenylalanine. The sequence is cut down to CDR3 DNA, 51 bases in frame from base 1. CDR1 and CDR2 are drawn from the germline V gene (reference sequence): MNHNY, SVGAGI. Library method: UMI-ligation and nested PCR. The beta constant-region primer consisted of an equimolar mixture of two oligonucleotides that together covered TRBC1 and TRBC2. T4 RNA ligase 1 ligated a single-stranded oligonucleotide carrying the SP2 primer and a 12-nucleotide UMI to the cDNA 3' end. Four rounds of PCR were used to amplify ligated cDNA, with nested alpha and beta constant-region primers being used together with the SP2 primer. Incubation of the ligation reaction was carried out at 16 degrees C for 20-24 hours. PCR2 was usually performed as a SYBR Green qPCR and halted at a preset threshold so that over-amplification would not occur. Every purification after the first one was done using Agencourt AMPure XP magnetic beads. Library amounts were measured by Qubit and library quality was assessed on a TapeStation, where the main peak was expected at around 650 bp. Pooled libraries were sequenced on an Illumina MiSeq using v2 2x251 paired-end kits, and typically 1-2 million reads were obtained per sample. Each sample's library went into the pool at approximately 4.2 nM, and roughly 5-7.5% PhiX was added to help with cluster recognition. The authors' analysis ran thus. Using tag matching that tolerated one base-pair mismatch, Decombinator assigned V and J genes to FASTQ reads that had been processed by Demultiplexor. UMIs were used by Collapsinator to correct both sequencing errors and frequency errors arising from PCR heterogeneity. TCRs were translated and CDR3s were extracted from the conserved cysteine to the FGXG phenylalanine by CDR3Translator, with non-productive sequences being flagged. Gini, Shannon entropy and inverse Simpson indices were calculated on repertoires subsampled to equal numbers of UMI-defined TCRs. Within the linear range, a power law was fitted by maximum likelihood to the distributions of clonotype abundance. Similar UMI counts, unique TCR numbers and clonal distributions were obtained with the pipeline and with MIGEC on one naive CD8 sample. Repertoires were searched for approximately 7,000 CMV-associated CDR3 sequences compiled from VDJdb and a published dataset. The public reads were reanalyzed by TCRdb: fastp trimming at Q25, MiXCR alignment, in-frame beta chains only. Every distinct CDR3 protein forms one entry, paired with its most common genes and DNA. For this entry, the V and J calls and clone size follow TCRdb and not the study's own pipeline. The sample table records about 4,600 distinct CDR3 sequences; roughly 7% of these occur just once. The top ten clones comprise about 80% of the sample.

From the second PCR step onward, the TCR alpha chain libraries and the TCR beta chain libraries were amplified separately. Donor CMV status was determined by IFNgamma production from CD4+ T cells after overnight stimulation of fresh PBMCs with CMV viral lysate. CD4 T cells were positively selected using Miltenyi beads, after which CD8 T cells were positively selected from the CD4-negative fraction. Cells stained for CD3, CD4, CD8, CD45RA, CD27 and a live/dead dye were sorted on a BD Aria II into four subsets by CD45RA and CD27. The sorting gate for effector memory cells was CD45RA-CD27-, and the sorting gate for EMRA cells was CD45RA+CD27-. A few healthy volunteers provided blood, and the blood of each volunteer was split into CD4 and CD8 T cells and then into four differentiation subsets. Roughly 130 ml of peripheral blood was collected from each donor, and PBMC were isolated by Ficoll-Paque PLUS density-gradient centrifugation. After sorting, cells were lysed in RLT buffer, RNA was extracted using a Qiagen RNeasy kit, and the extracted RNA was stored at -80 degrees C.

This sequence uses TRBV6-6 and TRBJ2-6; 11 bases in the middle match TRBD2. Material: CD4+ TEMRA cells from blood. This specimen's cell subset or site label, per the study, means: effector memory re-expressing CD45RA, CD45RA+ CD27-. The sequence was obtained from a human donor in good health. This receptor has the CDR3 CASSRLAGSSGANVLTF. In nucleotides, the sequence is TGTGCCAGCTCGAGACTAGCGGGAAGCTCTGGGGCCAACGTCCTGACTTTC.